The 29 T cell receptor beta chains below were found in one sample sequenced in a study of neurological immune-mediated disorders. MiXCR, applied by TCRdb to the 5' RACE reads, yields one record per CDR3 protein. This sample has about 58,000 distinct CDR3 sequences, with more than 3% found just once. Sequenced input: PBMCs. These receptors were taken from an older woman with multiple sclerosis.

V usage is TRBV5-5 and J usage is TRBJ2-7; the D gene is possibly TRBD1 (6 bases). CDR3 length: 14 amino acids. Trimming cost V 4 bases and J 7 bases, with 18 bases left between them. CDR1 SGHKS and CDR2 YYEKEE come from the germline V gene (reference sequence). The CDR3 loop is CASSANRDSKEQYF. As DNA, the CDR3 is TGTGCCAGCAGCGCCAACAGGGATTCGAAAGAGCAGTACTTC.

This clonotype was counted many times. V gene TRBV20-1 combines with J gene TRBJ2-1, with 9 bases fitting TRBD2. CDR1 DFQATT and CDR2 SNEGSKA come from the germline V gene (reference sequence). CDR3 length: 14 amino acids. J was trimmed by 3 bases and V by 5 bases; bases with no gene match: 5. The CDR3 is CSAGRAGGYNEQFF. DNA of the CDR3: TGCAGTGCTGGAAGAGCGGGGGGCTACAATGAGCAGTTCTTC.

Ten or more counts support this clonotype. The CDR3 here is CSARSRKVDNEQFF. The DNA of the CDR3 is TGCAGCGCCAGATCACGGAAAGTTGATAATGAGCAGTTCTTC. V is TRBV20-1 and J is TRBJ2-1, with no clear D. Per the germline V gene, CDR1 is DFQATT and CDR2 is SNEGSKA (reference sequence). The CDR3 is 14 residues long.

Ten or more counts support this clonotype. The CDR3 nucleotides read TGTGCCATTCGACGAGGGGTCGAGCAGTACTTC. Protein: CAIRRGVEQYF. The genes are TRBV7-9 and TRBJ2-7, with D possibly being TRBD1 or TRBD2 (5 bases each). Looked up from germline, CDR1 is SEHNR and CDR2 is FQNEAQ (reference sequence). The CDR3 is 11 amino acids. V was trimmed by 10 bases and J by 6 bases, leaving 13 bases between them.

For this clonotype: Because it lacks the conserved phenylalanine or tryptophan at the end, this CDR3 is likely a read error. This chain links TRBV3-1 with TRBJ2-6; the D is unclear. Germline V gene sequence: CDR1 LGHDT, CDR2 YNNKEL (reference sequence). CDR3 length: 14 amino acids. CDR3 loop: CANSQNSGANVLTC. In nucleotides, the CDR3 is TGTGCCAACAGCCAAAACTCTGGGGCCAACGTCCTGACTTGC.

This clonotype showed up many times. One end of the junction is discordant with germline, which a read error may explain. CDR3 amino acids: CASSHWEVGSYGYTF. The DNA for the CDR3 is TGTGCTAGCAGCCACTGGGAGGTCGGTTCCTATGGCTACACCTTC. The chain is built from TRBV7-7 and TRBJ1-2; D remains ambiguous. Germline CDR1 and CDR2: SSHAT and FNYEAQ (reference sequence). The CDR3 spans 15 residues.

This clonotype was recorded many times. V usage is TRBV20-1 and J usage is TRBJ1-3; possibly TRBD1 for D (5 bases). The CDR3 contains 15 residues. Germline lookup yields CDR1 DFQATT and CDR2 SNEGSKA (reference sequence). V gave up 2 bases and J gave up 4 bases, with 15 bases separating them. CDR3 sequence: CSARQGSDWGNTIYF. CDR3 nucleotide sequence: TGCAGTGCTAGACAGGGATCTGATTGGGGAAACACCATATATTTT.

This clonotype was recorded many times. The chain links TRBV5-1 to TRBJ2-7; D possibly uses TRBD1 or TRBD2 (5 bases each). V shed 0 bases and J shed 0 bases, with 7 bases lying between them. The V gene's germline CDR1 is SGHRS and CDR2 YFSETQ. The CDR3 covers 14 residues. This CDR3 is CASSLGDVSYEQYF. CDR3 sequence (DNA): TGCGCCAGCAGCTTGGGGGACGTCTCCTACGAGCAGTACTTC.

At least ten counts were recorded for this clonotype. The chain is built from TRBV4-1 and TRBJ2-1, with 13 positions matching TRBD2. J lost 0 bases, V lost 0 bases, and 8 bases had no gene match. Germline V lookup: CDR1 MGHRA, CDR2 YSYEKL. The CDR3 has 20 residues. The CDR3 protein is CASSQDRGTSGASSYNEQFF. The CDR3 DNA reads as TGCGCCAGCAGCCAAGATAGGGGGACTAGCGGGGCCAGCTCCTACAATGAGCAGTTCTTC.

This clonotype was observed at least ten times. The V call is TRBV10-3, the J call TRBJ2-7; D is possibly TRBD1 (5 bases). V gave up 6 bases and J gave up 5 bases, with 17 bases separating them. Germline V gene data show CDR1 as ENHRY and CDR2 as SYGVKD. This CDR3 has 14 residues. In DNA, the CDR3 is TGTGCCATCAGCTCCCTAGGACAAGTCCACGAGCAGTACTTC. Encoded protein: CAISSLGQVHEQYF.

This clonotype was counted many times. The V gene is TRBV20-1, the J gene TRBJ2-1, with 7 bases aligning to TRBD2. CDR3 size: 14 residues. The trim removed 7 bases at V and 4 bases at J, leaving 10 bases unmatched. The V gene's germline CDR1 is DFQATT and CDR2 SNEGSKA (reference sequence). The CDR3 nucleotides read TGCAGTGAGAGCGGGATCGACTCTTACAATGAGCAGTTCTTC. It is translated as CSESGIDSYNEQFF.

This clonotype occurred many times. This chain links TRBV5-1 with TRBJ2-2; no clear D gene. Germline V gene data show CDR1 as SGHRS and CDR2 as YFSETQ. V lost 0 bases and J lost 4, with 4 bases in between. The CDR3 length is 13 residues. This chain's CDR3 is CASSLGLTGELFF. CDR3 bases: TGCGCCAGCAGCTTGGGACTCACCGGGGAGCTGTTTTTT.

In this sample, this clonotype turned up a few times. CDR3 sequence reads: CSVGFNSYEQYF. DNA for the CDR3: TGCAGCGTTGGTTTTAACTCCTACGAGCAGTACTTC. V usage is TRBV29-1 and J usage is TRBJ2-7; D remains ambiguous. The V gene's germline CDR1 is SQVTM and CDR2 ANQGSEA. This CDR3 has 12 residues. V was shortened by 4 bases and J by 0 bases, with 7 bases between the two germline ends.

This clonotype was observed at least ten times. CDR3 in DNA: TGCAGTGCTGCCCGATCCACAGATACGCAGTATTTT. Its translation: CSAARSTDTQYF. V gene TRBV20-1 combines with J gene TRBJ2-3; D not resolved. Germline V lookup: CDR1 DFQATT, CDR2 SNEGSKA (reference sequence). This CDR3 region has 12 residues. V was cut by 5 bases and J by 2 bases, with 8 bases left in between.

In its sample, this clonotype was seen many times. V is TRBV9 and J is TRBJ2-2; tentatively, D is TRBD2 (5 bases). The CDR3 totals 15 residues. V lost 2 bases and J lost 2, with 10 bases in between. The V gene's germline CDR1 is SGDLS and CDR2 YYNGEE. The CDR3 coding sequence is TGTGCCAGCAGCGTGTTAGCGATTAACACCGGGGAGCTGTTTTTT. Its translation: CASSVLAINTGELFF.

The sample holds many counts of this clonotype. The chain joins TRBV5-1 to TRBJ2-7, with 9 bases that match TRBD2. J lost 2 bases, V lost 3 bases, and 15 bases had no gene match. The germline gives CDR1 SGHRS, CDR2 YFSETQ. The CDR3 is made up of 18 amino acids. CDR3 nucleotides: TGCGCCAGCAGCTCACAAGCAAAAGCGGGGGGTTCCCCCTACGAGCAGTACTTC. Protein product: CASSSQAKAGGSPYEQYF.

At least ten counts were recorded for this clonotype. This chain joins TRBV11-1 and TRBJ1-1; 9 bases map to TRBD1. CDR3 length: 14 residues. Per germline, CDR1 SGHAT and CDR2 FQDESV (reference sequence). Losses at the gene ends were 4 bases for V and 6 bases for J; bases not matched to a gene: 6. Here the CDR3 DNA reads TGTGCCAGCAGCTCAAGACAGGGGGAGGCTGAAGCTTTCTTT. Residues: CASSSRQGEAEAFF.

This clonotype occurred many times. The rearrangement links TRBV12-3 or TRBV12-4 to TRBJ1-5; the D is unclear. V lost 5 bases and J 1 base, leaving 15 bases between the germline ends. The CDR3 sequence is 16 residues long. The CDR3 loop is CASSPTHRESNQPQHF. The CDR3, as DNA: TGTGCCAGCAGTCCCACACACCGGGAAAGCAATCAGCCCCAGCATTTT.

This clonotype was counted at least ten times. This chain connects TRBV11-2 to TRBJ1-2; no definite D call. The CDR3 sequence is 14 residues long. Trimming left V 0 bases short and J 8 bases short, with 13 bases between. Germline V lookup: CDR1 SGHAT, CDR2 FQNNGV. The CDR3 is CASSLDPSLRGYTF. The CDR3 coding sequence is TGTGCCAGCAGCTTAGACCCGTCGTTGCGGGGCTACACCTTC.

Ten or more counts support this clonotype. The chain employs TRBV5-1 and TRBJ2-1; no clear D. V lost 3 bases to trimming and J lost 1 base, with 11 bases between them. The germline V gene has CDR1 SGHRS and CDR2 YFSETQ. The CDR3 has 15 amino acids. For the CDR3, the DNA is TGCGCCAGCAGCTCAGGTCGCGGTTCCTACAATGAGCAGTTCTTC. This gives the protein CASSSGRGSYNEQFF.

This clonotype was observed many times. The CDR3 bases are TGTGCCATCAGCCGGGACAGGGGGCTTGTCGGGGAGCTGTTTTTT. Translating gives CAISRDRGLVGELFF. The chain has TRBV10-3 and TRBJ2-2, with 12 nucleotides matching TRBD1. The CDR3 contains 15 residues. Trimming at V came to 6 bases and at J to 7 bases, leaving 6 bases not matched to a gene. Looked up from germline, CDR1 is ENHRY and CDR2 is SYGVKD.

This clonotype was found many times. The rearrangement joins TRBV7-9 to TRBJ2-1, with D tentatively TRBD1 or TRBD2 (6 bases each). The V gene lost 7 bases and the J gene lost 6 bases, with 19 bases spanning the gap. The CDR3 length is 15 residues. In germline, CDR1 is SEHNR, CDR2 FQNEAQ (reference sequence). Written as DNA, the CDR3 is TGTGCCAGCACCCGACTAGGGGGTTTGGTCAATGAGCAGTTCTTC. Encoded protein: CASTRLGGLVNEQFF.

This clonotype was recorded at least ten times. The chain employs TRBV15 and TRBJ2-5, with a weak D call TRBD2 (6 bases). The CDR3 consists of 13 residues. Germline V lookup: CDR1 LNHNV, CDR2 YYDKDF (reference sequence). Trimming stripped 1 base from V and 7 bases from J, with 10 bases between. The DNA for the CDR3 is TGTGCCACCAGCAGAGTAGGGCGGGGGACCCAGTACTTC. Encoded protein: CATSRVGRGTQYF. The whole variable domain, filled in from reference TRBV15 and TRBJ2-5, reads DAMVIQNPRYQVTQFGKPVTLSCSQTLNHNVMYWYQQKSSQAPKLLFHYYDKDFNNEADTPDNFQSRRPNTSFCFLDIRSPGLGDTAMYLCATSRVGRGTQYFGPGTRLLVL.

The table lists this clonotype with many counts. The rearrangement uses TRBV18 and TRBJ2-5; the match to TRBD1 covers 8 bases. Per germline, CDR1 KGHSH and CDR2 LQKENI. The CDR3 sequence is 16 residues long. With V trimmed by 1 base and J by 2 bases, 6 bases remained unmatched. The CDR3 sequence: CASSPLQGADQETQYF. Here the CDR3 DNA reads TGTGCCAGCTCACCACTTCAGGGGGCGGATCAAGAGACCCAGTACTTC.

This clonotype was seen ten or more times. The J gene is TRBJ2-2, the V gene TRBV4-1; D gene unclear. Trimming stripped 1 base from V and 4 bases from J, with 4 bases between. Germline CDR1 and CDR2: MGHRA and YSYEKL. The CDR3 is 13 amino acids. The DNA for the CDR3 is TGCGCCAGCAGCCAAGTTGCCACCGGGGAGCTGTTTTTT. Its protein is CASSQVATGELFF.

This clonotype was counted at least ten times. This rearrangement joins TRBV20-1 to TRBJ2-6; 9 bases line up with TRBD1. CDR1 and CDR2 (germline): DFQATT, SNEGSKA (reference sequence). V lost 0 bases, J lost 0 bases, and 6 bases stayed unmatched. There are 18 residues in the CDR3. As DNA, the CDR3 is TGCAGTGCTAGAGATTACAGGGGGCTCTTCTCTGGGGCCAACGTCCTGACTTTC. As protein: CSARDYRGLFSGANVLTF.

There are many counts of this clonotype. The chain links TRBV28 to TRBJ1-3; D is unresolved. V was clipped by 2 bases and J by 0 bases, with 5 bases between them. CDR1 and CDR2 (germline): MDHEN, SYDVKM. The CDR3 spans 14 residues. The CDR3 DNA follows: TGTGCCAGCAGTTTACCCCACTCTGGAAACACCATATATTTT. Amino acid sequence: CASSLPHSGNTIYF. Together with reference TRBV28 and TRBJ1-3, the CDR3 gives the full variable domain: DVKVTQSSRYLVKRTGEKVFLECVQDMDHENMFWYRQDPGLGLRLIYFSYDVKMKEKGDIPEGYSVSREKKERFSLILESASTNQTSMYLCASSLPHSGNTIYFGEGSWLTVV.

This clonotype appeared many times. The chain has TRBV5-1 and TRBJ1-1; a possible D gene is TRBD1 (6 bases). Germline values: CDR1 SGHRS, CDR2 YFSETQ. CDR3 length equals 14 residues. Trimming left V 4 bases short and J 4 bases short, with 14 bases between. DNA of the CDR3: TGCGCCAGCAGCATGACAGGCATATCCACTGAAGCTTTCTTT. It specifies CASSMTGISTEAFF.

This clonotype was observed many times. The chain recombines TRBV5-1 with TRBJ2-1; D not resolved. Germline CDR1 is SGHRS and CDR2 is YFSETQ. This CDR3 contains 15 residues. The V end lost 0 bases, the J end lost 6 bases, and 13 bases lay between the germline ends. The CDR3 DNA reads as TGCGCCAGCAGCTTGGAGGCTGCTTCAACCAATGAGCAGTTCTTC. Its translation is CASSLEAASTNEQFF.